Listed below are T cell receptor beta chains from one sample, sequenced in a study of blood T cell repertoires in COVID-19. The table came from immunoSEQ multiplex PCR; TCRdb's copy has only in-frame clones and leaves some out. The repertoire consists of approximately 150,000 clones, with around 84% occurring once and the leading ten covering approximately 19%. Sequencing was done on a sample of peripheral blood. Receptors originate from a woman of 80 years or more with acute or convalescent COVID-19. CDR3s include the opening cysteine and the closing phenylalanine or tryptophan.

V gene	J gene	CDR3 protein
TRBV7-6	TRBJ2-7	CASSFPRDEQYF
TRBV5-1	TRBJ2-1	CASSSPSRGGPNEQFF
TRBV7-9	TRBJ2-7	CASSLLTSGDTIYEQYF
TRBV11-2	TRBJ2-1	CASNNFGGRLAGVWNEQFF
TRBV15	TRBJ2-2	CAFQAPNTGELFF
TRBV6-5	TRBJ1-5	CASSNRGSNQPQHF
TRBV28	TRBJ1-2	CALGGEPDGYTF
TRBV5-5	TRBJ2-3	CASSLGQGAFGNTQYF
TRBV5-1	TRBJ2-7	CASKTLAGGFSYEQYF
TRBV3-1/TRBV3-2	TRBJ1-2	CASSQELGGSGYTF
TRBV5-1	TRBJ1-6	CASSPTGQLNSPLHF
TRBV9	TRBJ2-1	CASSVGTSGGVEEQFF
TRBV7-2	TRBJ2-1	CASSLVGLAGEKQFF
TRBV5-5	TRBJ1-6	CASSVADLSAPLHF
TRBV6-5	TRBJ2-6	CASDRAAGANVLTF
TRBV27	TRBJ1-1	CASSNPVLSRTGGRAFF
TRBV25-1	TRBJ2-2	CASRLAGGPSNTGELFF
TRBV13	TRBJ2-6	CASSLGTRVRANVLTF
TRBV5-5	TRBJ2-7	CASSSRQGSYEQYF
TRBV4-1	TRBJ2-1	CASSQDPAGGLSGEQFF
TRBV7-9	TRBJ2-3	CAIHTTSGDTQYF
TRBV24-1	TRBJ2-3	CATSGAAGATDTQYF
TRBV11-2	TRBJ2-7	CASSLQGRQDYEQYF
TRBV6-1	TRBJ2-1	CASSETGGPAEQFF
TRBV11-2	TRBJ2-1	CASSFTGVRLNEQFF
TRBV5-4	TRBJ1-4	CASSLKGQGRATNEKLFF
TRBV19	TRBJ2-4	CASSMRALAKNIQYF